This TCR beta chain stems from a study of OX40 agonist ivuxolimab in advanced cancers. About the research overall: Patients received the agonistic anti-OX40 (CD134) antibody ivuxolimab.

In the case of this clone: Its antigen is not known.

Germline-derived CDR1 and CDR2 are SGDLS and YYNGEE. V was cut by 4 bases and J by 1 base, with 12 bases left in between. There are 14 residues in the CDR3. TCRdb keeps only in-frame clones here, not all; method: immunoSEQ multiplex PCR. The table includes 20,000 to 30,000 clones, about 85% detected once. Overall study results and limits: Expanded peripheral T cells had an undetermined antigen specificity.

The J gene is TRBJ2-7, the V gene TRBV9; D is perhaps TRBD1 or TRBD2 (6 bases each). The material was CD4+ or CD8+ T cells sorted from blood, obtained in a trial of the OX40 agonist ivuxolimab. This receptor was identified in an adult with an advanced solid tumor such as melanoma, head and neck, liver or kidney cancer. The CDR3 is CASSLEGGSYEQYF. The CDR3 bases are TGTGCCAGCAGCCTAGAGGGGGGATCCTACGAGCAGTACTTC.